This TCR beta chain is drawn from a study of blood T cell repertoires in COVID-19. Looking at the study overall: There were acute and convalescent COVID-19 samples, and they came from the United States, Italy and Spain. PBMCs, B-cell-depleted T cells, or T cells were the source of the cDNA or gDNA that made up the material.

As handled by the study authors: Amplification with reference gene primers provided the estimates of nucleated cell counts. Profiling relied on immunoSEQ multiplex PCR, and the TCRdb table lists in-frame clones only, not all of them. The DNA was the basis for D and trimming; V, J and clone size are from that table. The sample yields around 270,000 clones, 84% seen once. The CDR3 runs to 14 residues. The J segment lost 2 bases and the V segment lost 4 bases, leaving 1 base of the junction unmatched. Germline V gene data show CDR1 as LGHDT and CDR2 as YNNKEL (reference sequence). Source material: peripheral blood. The chain couples TRBV3-1 (or the pseudogene TRBV3-2) to TRBJ2-5; 10 bases line up with TRBD1. This sequence was found in a woman in her thirties or forties who had recovered from COVID-19. The CDR3 DNA sequence: TGTGCCAGCAGCCGGGGACAGGGGCAAGAGACCCAGTACTTC. It encodes CASSRGQGQETQYF.